This is a list of T cell receptor beta chains from one sample in a study of technical replicates of blood from a few donors. Clones were read by immunoSEQ multiplex PCR, and TCRdb kept only the in-frame ones, dropping some. The data show nearly 80,000 clones, around 90% seen once. The sequencing sample was made of T cells isolated from PBMCs. These TCRs come from a human donor in good health. Both conserved end residues are part of each CDR3. A D gene is named only where the DNA matches it firmly. Some rows have no size entry. The others give once, few or many, or a class for an expanded clone.

>TRBD1|TRBJ1-2|TRBV7-8|-
TGTGCCAGCAGCCTGCCCCCGGGACAGGGGTTTTATGGCTACACCTTC
CASSLPPGQGFYGYTF
>TRBD2|TRBJ2-7|TRBV27|-
TGTGCCAGCAGTTTATCTAGCGGGAGCTTCGAGCAGTACTTC
CASSLSSGSFEQYF
>-|TRBJ2-6|TRBV27|-
TGTGCCAGCAGTTTAATAACTGGGGCCAACGTCCTGACTTTC
CASSLITGANVLTF
>-|TRBJ2-1|TRBV6-1|-
TGTGCCAGCAGTGAAGCGGGGAGAGGCGGACTCTCCTACAATGAGCAGTTCTTC
CASSEAGRGGLSYNEQFF
>-|TRBJ2-4|TRBV5-1|-
TGCGCCAGCAGCTACGAAGGCCCAGGAAACATTCAGTACTTC
CASSYEGPGNIQYF
>TRBD2|TRBJ2-1|TRBV2|-
TGTGCCAGCAGTGATACTAGCGGCCTCAATGAGCAGTTCTTC
CASSDTSGLNEQFF
>TRBD1|TRBJ1-2|TRBV4-1|-
TGCGCCAGCAGCCATTCCCAGGGGGCTTCGGGCTATGGCTACACCTTC
CASSHSQGASGYGYTF
>-|TRBJ1-2|TRBV27|-
TGTGCCAGCAGTTTATTGGGCACCCAAACCTATGGCTACACCTTC
CASSLLGTQTYGYTF
>TRBD2|TRBJ2-1|TRBV5-1|-
TGCGCCAGCAGCTTTAACGGGAGGGCGGGAGATGAGCAGTTCTTC
CASSFNGRAGDEQFF
>-|TRBJ1-1|TRBV27|-
TGTGCCAGCAGTTTATTGGGGACTAACACTGAAGCTTTCTTT
CASSLLGTNTEAFF
>-|TRBJ1-2|TRBV4-1|-
TGCGCCAGCAGCCAAGATTCGGGGTATGGCTACACCTTC
CASSQDSGYGYTF
>-|TRBJ1-1|TRBV11-2|few
TGTGCCAGCAGCTTAGCAGGGAAAGAAGCTTTCTTT
CASSLAGKEAFF
>-|TRBJ2-7|TRBV19|-
TGTGCCACCCGAGGGGTGGGGGGAGGAAGCGAGCAGTACTTC
CATRGVGGGSEQYF
>-|TRBJ1-2|TRBV28|-
TGTGCCAGCAGTTTAGATCATGCAGAGGGTGGCTACACCTTC
CASSLDHAEGGYTF
>TRBD1|TRBJ2-7|TRBV27|-
TGTGCCAGCAGTCCCCCCTATGGGACAGGTCCCCACGAGCAGTACTTC
CASSPPYGTGPHEQYF
>-|TRBJ1-5|TRBV5-1|once
TGCGCCAGCAGCGTCACCGGGACTGGTGATCAGCCCCAGCATTTT
CASSVTGTGDQPQHF
>-|TRBJ1-1|TRBV28|-
TGTGCCAGTCTAACAGCGGTGAACACTGAAGCTTTCTTT
CASLTAVNTEAFF
>-|TRBJ2-7|TRBV2|-
TGTGCCAGCAGGGTTGATACAGGGACCTACGAGCAGTACTTC
CASRVDTGTYEQYF
>-|TRBJ1-1|TRBV10-3|-
TGTGCCATCAGACTGGACATGAACACTGAAGCTTTCTTT
CAIRLDMNTEAFF
>-|TRBJ2-1|TRBV7-2|-
TGTGCCAGCAGCTTAGCCATTCTTGGGGCAAATGAGCAGTTCTTC
CASSLAILGANEQFF
>TRBD1|TRBJ1-1|TRBV7-9|once
TGTGCCAGCAGCTTAGGCGGGGGGACAGGGACGGCGATCTTT
CASSLGGGTGTAIF
>TRBD2|TRBJ2-7|TRBV9|-
TGTGCCAGCAGCGTAGCCGGGAGGGTCTACGAGCAGTACTTC
CASSVAGRVYEQYF
>TRBD2|TRBJ2-3|TRBV28|-
TGTGCCAGCAGTTTCGCCTCGGGACTAGCGGGAGGGGGGGATACGCAGTATTTT
CASSFASGLAGGGDTQYF
>TRBD2|TRBJ2-3|TRBV15|-
TGTGCCACCAGCAGGGGGGGACTAGCGGGAGAGAGCACAGATACGCAGTATTTT
CATSRGGLAGESTDTQYF
>-|TRBJ2-7|TRBV11-3|-
TGTGCCAGCAGCTTTGGAGAGTCCTACGAGCAGTACTTC
CASSFGESYEQYF
>-|TRBJ2-3|TRBV6-5|-
TGTGCCAGCCGGGACTTCGATTCCACAGATACGCAGTATTTT
CASRDFDSTDTQYF
>-|TRBJ1-2|TRBV4-1|-
TGCGCCAGCGGAGACAGTAACTACACCTTC
CASGDSNYTF
>-|TRBJ2-1|TRBV7-3|-
TGTGCCAGCAGCACACCCAACAGGGAACGAAAGTTCTTC
CASSTPNRERKFF
>-|TRBJ2-7|TRBV11-1|once
TGTGCCAGCAGCTTTGGACGGGGCTACGAGCAGTACTTC
CASSFGRGYEQYF
>-|TRBJ1-1|TRBV5-6|-
TGTGCCAGCAGCTGGCCTCATGTAAACACTGAAGCTTTCTTT
CASSWPHVNTEAFF
>-|TRBJ1-1|TRBV19|once
TGTGCCAGTAGTATAGGGGGGGTGACTGAAGCTTTCTTT
CASSIGGVTEAFF
>-|TRBJ2-7|TRBV4-1|once
TGCGCCAGCAGCCAAGTACCAGGGGGGTCCTACGAGCAGTACTTC
CASSQVPGGSYEQYF
>-|TRBJ2-5|TRBV10-3|-
TGTGCCATCAGTGCGGGACCGGTTAGAGGACAGCAAGAGACCCAGTACTTC
CAISAGPVRGQQETQYF
>TRBD1|TRBJ1-4|TRBV9|-
TGTGCCAGCAGCGCGGTGACAGGGGGGGCTAATGAAAAACTGTTTTTT
CASSAVTGGANEKLFF
>-|TRBJ1-1|TRBV7-8|-
TGTGCCAGCAGCTTGGGATGGGGGGTGTATGAAGCTTTCTTT
CASSLGWGVYEAFF
>-|TRBJ1-2|TRBV7-2|once
TGTGCCAGCAGCTCCGGGACACCTAACTATGGCTACACCTTC
CASSSGTPNYGYTF
>-|TRBJ1-4|TRBV6-5|few
TGTGCCAGCAGTGACGGAGGTGAAAAACTGTTTTTT
CASSDGGEKLFF
>-|TRBJ2-6|TRBV7-9|-
TGTGCCAGCACCTCTGGAGGTGGGGCCAACGTCCTGACTTTC
CASTSGGGANVLTF
>-|TRBJ2-2|TRBV9|-
TGTGCCAGCAGCGTAGCGGCGGGACTTGGGACCGGGGAGCTGTTTTTT
CASSVAAGLGTGELFF
>-|TRBJ1-1|TRBV19|-
TGTGCCAGTAATAGAAACACTGAAGCTTTCTTT
CASNRNTEAFF
>TRBD2|TRBJ2-7|TRBV4-3|-
TGCGCCAGCAGCCAACTGGGTCGACTAGCGGTAAACTACGAGCAGTACTTC
CASSQLGRLAVNYEQYF
>TRBD2|TRBJ2-7|TRBV29-1|-
TGCAGCGTTGAAGGGACTAGCGGGAGGGAGGGTCGGCGCTTCTACGAGCAGTACTTC
CSVEGTSGREGRRFYEQYF
>TRBD1|TRBJ1-1|TRBV19|-
TGTGCCAGTAGTCCCGGGACAGGGTACACTGAAGCTTTCTTT
CASSPGTGYTEAFF
>-|TRBJ2-7|TRBV7-8|-
TGTGCCAGCAGCTTACCCCACTACGAGCAGTACTTC
CASSLPHYEQYF
>-|TRBJ2-2|TRBV7-7|-
TGTGCCAGCAGCTTAGGCCCAGGTGCCGGGGAGCTGTTTTTT
CASSLGPGAGELFF
>-|TRBJ1-1|TRBV6-6|-
TGTGCCAGCAGTTACTCCCAGGGTAACACTGAAGCTTTCTTT
CASSYSQGNTEAFF
>-|TRBJ2-7|TRBV11-2|-
TGTGCCAGCAGCGCCGGGGGACAGAGCTACGAGCAGTACTTC
CASSAGGQSYEQYF
>TRBD2|TRBJ2-7|TRBV7-2|-
TGTGCCAGCAGCATCACCGGGACTAGCTGGGGCGGTGGATACGAGCAGTACTTC
CASSITGTSWGGGYEQYF
>TRBD1|TRBJ1-2|TRBV7-2|-
TGTGCCAGCAGCCCAGCGGGACAGGGGGCCCCTAACTATGGCTACACCTTC
CASSPAGQGAPNYGYTF
>TRBD1|TRBJ1-5|TRBV6-6|-
TGTGCCAGCAGCTCCGCCACAGGGGGCAACGGGCAGCCCCAGCATTTT
CASSSATGGNGQPQHF
>-|TRBJ2-1|TRBV25-1|-
TGTGCCAGCAGCCCCGACAATGAGCAGTTCTTC
CASSPDNEQFF
>TRBD2|TRBJ2-3|TRBV10-3|-
TGTGCCGTACAGACTAGCGGGAGGCCTACTAGCACAGATACGCAGTATTTT
CAVQTSGRPTSTDTQYF
>TRBD2|TRBJ2-7|TRBV7-6|-
TGTGCCAGCAGCCGCGGACTAGCCTTCGAGCAGTACTTC
CASSRGLAFEQYF
>-|TRBJ1-2|TRBV19|-
TGTGCCAGTAGTTACGACACATATGGCTACACCTTC
CASSYDTYGYTF